These T cell receptor beta chains were read from a single sample in a study of immune evolution from preneoplasia to lung adenocarcinoma. Here immunoSEQ multiplex PCR was the method, and the copy in TCRdb shows in-frame clones only, minus some. Of thousands of clones in the sample, 80% to 85% were seen once. Sequencing was done on a sample of FFPE minimally invasive lung adenocarcinoma tissue. All receptors derive from a donor aged 70 or over with lung adenocarcinoma. Each CDR3 is given with its conserved first and last residue. D genes are given only for firm matches. Clone sizes are given selectively: once, few, many, or a class where the clone is expanded.

j_gene: TRBJ2-7
d_gene: -
abundance: -
v_gene: TRBV5-6
CDR3aa: CASSPGQSYEQYF
CDR3nt: TGTGCCAGCAGCCCAGGCCAGTCCTACGAGCAGTACTTC

j_gene: TRBJ2-1
d_gene: TRBD2
abundance: -
v_gene: TRBV27
CDR3aa: CATSGGRAWGEQFF
CDR3nt: TGTGCCACCTCCGGCGGGAGGGCCTGGGGTGAGCAGTTCTTC

j_gene: TRBJ2-5
d_gene: -
abundance: -
v_gene: TRBV9
CDR3aa: CASSPRGSVSETQYF
CDR3nt: TGTGCCAGCAGCCCTCGGGGAAGCGTATCAGAGACCCAGTACTTC

j_gene: TRBJ1-5
d_gene: TRBD1
abundance: -
v_gene: TRBV28
CDR3aa: CASSSLGSGQGLNQPQHF
CDR3nt: TGTGCCAGCAGCTCCTTGGGGTCTGGACAGGGGTTGAATCAGCCCCAGCATTTT

j_gene: TRBJ2-7
d_gene: -
abundance: -
v_gene: TRBV6-5
CDR3aa: CASSLTGPGRNEQYF
CDR3nt: TGTGCCAGCAGTCTCACCGGGCCCGGTCGCAACGAGCAGTACTTC

j_gene: TRBJ2-1
d_gene: TRBD2
abundance: once
v_gene: TRBV30
CDR3aa: CAFHLLAGIGNEQFF
CDR3nt: TGTGCCTTTCACCTACTAGCGGGAATAGGCAATGAGCAGTTCTTC

j_gene: TRBJ2-7
d_gene: TRBD2
abundance: -
v_gene: TRBV7-2
CDR3aa: CASSLTLAGGPGGEQYF
CDR3nt: TGTGCCAGCAGCTTAACTTTGGCGGGAGGGCCGGGAGGGGAGCAGTACTTC

j_gene: TRBJ2-7
d_gene: TRBD1
abundance: -
v_gene: TRBV4-1
CDR3aa: CASSQGPDRAYEQYF
CDR3nt: TGCGCCAGCAGCCAAGGTCCGGACAGGGCCTACGAGCAGTACTTC

j_gene: TRBJ1-2
d_gene: TRBD1
abundance: -
v_gene: TRBV6-6
CDR3aa: CASGPSRQGAVYTF
CDR3nt: TGTGCCAGCGGACCATCGAGACAGGGTGCTGTCTACACCTTC

j_gene: TRBJ2-7
d_gene: TRBD2
abundance: -
v_gene: TRBV5-1
CDR3aa: CASSPVSGRTGEQYF
CDR3nt: TGCGCCAGCAGCCCCGTCAGCGGGAGAACGGGTGAGCAGTACTTC

j_gene: TRBJ1-2
d_gene: TRBD1
abundance: -
v_gene: TRBV19
CDR3aa: CASRPGQAYGYTF
CDR3nt: TGTGCCAGTAGGCCGGGACAGGCCTATGGCTACACCTTC

j_gene: TRBJ2-7
d_gene: -
abundance: -
v_gene: TRBV4-1
CDR3aa: CASSQVQAEQYF
CDR3nt: TGCGCCAGCAGCCAGGTCCAAGCCGAGCAGTACTTC

j_gene: TRBJ2-3
d_gene: -
abundance: -
v_gene: TRBV10-3
CDR3aa: CAISELGSTDTQYF
CDR3nt: TGTGCCATCAGTGAGTTGGGAAGCACAGATACGCAGTATTTT

j_gene: TRBJ2-7
d_gene: -
abundance: -
v_gene: TRBV6-1
CDR3aa: CASRDMGSSYEQYF
CDR3nt: TGTGCCAGCAGAGACATGGGTTCAAGCTACGAGCAGTACTTC

j_gene: TRBJ2-7
d_gene: -
abundance: -
v_gene: TRBV7-8
CDR3aa: CATAFGLSSYEQYF
CDR3nt: TGTGCCACCGCCTTCGGGTTGAGCTCCTACGAGCAGTACTTC

j_gene: TRBJ1-2
d_gene: -
abundance: few
v_gene: TRBV2
CDR3aa: CASSGAGDGYTF
CDR3nt: TGTGCCAGCAGTGGAGCAGGGGATGGCTACACCTTC

j_gene: TRBJ1-1
d_gene: -
abundance: few
v_gene: TRBV7-9
CDR3aa: CASSLALGPLSEAFF
CDR3nt: TGTGCCAGCAGCTTAGCGTTAGGGCCTCTCTCCGAAGCTTTCTTT

j_gene: TRBJ2-3
d_gene: TRBD2
abundance: -
v_gene: TRBV5-4
CDR3aa: CASSLLLAGATDTQYF
CDR3nt: TGTGCCAGCAGCTTACTACTAGCGGGAGCTACAGATACGCAGTATTTT

j_gene: TRBJ2-7
d_gene: TRBD1
abundance: medium-sized
v_gene: TRBV29-1
CDR3aa: CSVIPGSGQGASEQYF
CDR3nt: TGCAGCGTTATTCCCGGTTCGGGACAGGGGGCGTCAGAGCAGTACTTC

j_gene: TRBJ2-3
d_gene: -
abundance: -
v_gene: TRBV5-4
CDR3aa: CASSSRSGAGRPDTQYF
CDR3nt: TGTGCCAGCAGCTCCCGCAGCGGTGCGGGAAGGCCAGATACGCAGTATTTT

j_gene: TRBJ1-1
d_gene: -
abundance: -
v_gene: TRBV10-3
CDR3aa: CAISGGGTWSTEAFF
CDR3nt: TGTGCCATCAGTGGAGGAGGGACATGGAGCACTGAAGCTTTCTTT

j_gene: TRBJ2-3
d_gene: TRBD2
abundance: -
v_gene: TRBV6-1
CDR3aa: CASRELAGAVDTQYF
CDR3nt: TGTGCCAGCAGGGAACTAGCGGGAGCTGTTGATACGCAGTATTTT

j_gene: TRBJ2-2
d_gene: TRBD1
abundance: -
v_gene: TRBV18
CDR3aa: CASSRSAQGASTQPQNTGELFF
CDR3nt: TGTGCCAGCTCACGGTCCGCACAGGGGGCGTCAACTCAACCCCAAAACACCGGGGAGCTGTTTTTT

j_gene: TRBJ2-2
d_gene: TRBD2
abundance: -
v_gene: TRBV5-1
CDR3aa: CASSPTSGRGELFF
CDR3nt: TGCGCCAGCAGCCCGACTAGCGGGAGAGGGGAGCTGTTTTTT

j_gene: TRBJ2-3
d_gene: -
abundance: -
v_gene: TRBV18
CDR3aa: CASSPDNEGSQYF
CDR3nt: TGTGCCAGCTCACCCGATAACGAAGGTTCGCAGTATTTT

j_gene: TRBJ1-5
d_gene: -
abundance: -
v_gene: TRBV2
CDR3aa: CASSYRAQPQHF
CDR3nt: TGTGCCAGCAGCTACAGGGCTCAGCCCCAGCATTTT

j_gene: TRBJ2-5
d_gene: TRBD2
abundance: -
v_gene: TRBV11-3
CDR3aa: CASSPGGYQETQYF
CDR3nt: TGTGCCAGCAGCCCCGGGGGGTACCAAGAGACCCAGTACTTC

j_gene: TRBJ1-2
d_gene: -
abundance: -
v_gene: TRBV11-2
CDR3aa: CASSLVLGLGYTF
CDR3nt: TGTGCCAGCAGCTTAGTGCTGGGTCTCGGCTACACCTTC

j_gene: TRBJ1-1
d_gene: -
abundance: -
v_gene: TRBV5-1
CDR3aa: CASSLAMKTEAFF
CDR3nt: TGCGCCAGCAGCTTGGCCATGAAGACTGAAGCTTTCTTT

j_gene: TRBJ2-5
d_gene: -
abundance: -
v_gene: TRBV4-2
CDR3aa: CASSQDLAPPTQYF
CDR3nt: TGTGCCAGCAGCCAAGATTTGGCCCCCCCCACCCAGTACTTC

j_gene: TRBJ2-7
d_gene: -
abundance: once
v_gene: TRBV16
CDR3aa: CASSHGYEQYF
CDR3nt: TGTGCCAGCAGCCACGGCTACGAGCAGTACTTC

j_gene: TRBJ2-5
d_gene: -
abundance: once
v_gene: TRBV4-1
CDR3aa: CASSRGYGDQETQYF
CDR3nt: TGCGCCAGCAGCCGGGGGTATGGGGATCAAGAGACCCAGTACTTC

j_gene: TRBJ1-1
d_gene: TRBD1
abundance: -
v_gene: TRBV6-1
CDR3aa: CASPKQGVNTEAFF
CDR3nt: TGTGCCAGTCCAAAACAGGGGGTGAACACTGAAGCTTTCTTT

j_gene: TRBJ2-7
d_gene: -
abundance: -
v_gene: TRBV2
CDR3aa: CASSALYEQYF
CDR3nt: TGTGCCAGCAGTGCCCTCTACGAGCAGTACTTC

j_gene: TRBJ2-1
d_gene: -
abundance: -
v_gene: TRBV7-9
CDR3aa: CASSLFRLSYNEQFF
CDR3nt: TGTGCCAGCAGCTTGTTTCGCCTATCCTACAATGAGCAGTTCTTC

j_gene: TRBJ2-1
d_gene: TRBD1
abundance: -
v_gene: TRBV7-6
CDR3aa: CASSTGQGDYNEQFF
CDR3nt: TGTGCCAGCAGCACAGGACAGGGGGACTACAATGAGCAGTTCTTC

j_gene: TRBJ1-6
d_gene: TRBD1
abundance: few
v_gene: TRBV11-2
CDR3aa: CASSIPGGTGVSPLHF
CDR3nt: TGTGCCAGCAGCATCCCGGGCGGGACAGGGGTTTCACCCCTCCACTTT